These T cell receptor beta chains were read from a single sample in a study of blood T cell repertoires in COVID-19. Some clones are missing from TCRdb's copy, which holds only in-frame ones; the method was immunoSEQ multiplex PCR. The table has some 47,000 clones, 87% seen once. What was sequenced was peripheral blood. The receptors were sampled from a woman aged 80 or over in a cohort sampled during active or convalescent COVID-19. The CDR3 runs from the conserved cysteine through the conserved F or W. The D gene is left open where the match is weak. Not all rows give a size; the values are once, few, many and, for expanded clones, a class.

CDR3	DNA	size	J	V	D
CASSDRGATEAFF	TGTGCCAGCTCCGACAGGGGTGCCACTGAAGCTTTCTTT	.	TRBJ1-1	TRBV25-1	TRBD1
CASSPGTGGYYGYTF	TGTGCCAGCAGCCCAGGGACGGGGGGTTACTATGGCTACACCTTC	.	TRBJ1-2	TRBV6-5	.
CASSFSGQGTEAFF	TGTGCCAGCAGCTTTAGCGGCCAAGGGACTGAAGCTTTCTTT	.	TRBJ1-1	TRBV11-3	.
CASSNRDYEQYF	TGTGCCAGCAGCAACAGGGACTACGAGCAGTACTTC	.	TRBJ2-7	TRBV6-6	.
CASSLRGGDEQFF	TGTGCCAGCAGCTTGAGGGGGGGCGATGAGCAGTTCTTC	.	TRBJ2-1	TRBV11-3	.
CASSYPGQGNEKLFF	TGTGCCAGCAGTTACCCGGGACAGGGGAATGAAAAACTGTTTTTT	once	TRBJ1-4	TRBV6-5	TRBD1
CASSSRTSGVREQYF	TGTGCCAGCAGCTCCCGGACTAGCGGGGTCCGCGAGCAGTACTTC	.	TRBJ2-7	TRBV7-2	TRBD2
CATSREVGGNYGYTF	TGTGCCACCAGCAGAGAGGTGGGGGGGAACTATGGCTACACCTTC	.	TRBJ1-2	TRBV15	.
CASSHPLRDEQYF	TGTGCCAGCAGCCATCCCCTGCGGGACGAGCAGTACTTC	few	TRBJ2-7	TRBV7-9	.
CASSLAGVSDTQYF	TGTGCCAGCAGCTTGGCGGGAGTATCAGATACGCAGTATTTT	.	TRBJ2-3	TRBV11-2	TRBD2
CASRTGWTDTQYF	TGTGCCAGCCGGACAGGGTGGACAGATACGCAGTATTTT	.	TRBJ2-3	TRBV7-9	TRBD1
CASLGGGDRPGEKLFF	TGTGCCAGTCTCGGAGGAGGGGACAGGCCCGGGGAAAAACTGTTTTTT	.	TRBJ1-4	TRBV19	TRBD1
CASSPTPSEGEQFF	TGTGCCAGCAGCCCCACGCCTAGCGAGGGTGAGCAGTTCTTC	few	TRBJ2-1	TRBV14	.
CASSVLPGQGGTGELFF	TGTGCCAGCAGCGTACTACCGGGACAGGGGGGCACCGGGGAGCTGTTTTTT	once	TRBJ2-2	TRBV9	TRBD1
CATLMPGQGTHEQYF	TGTGCCACTCTCATGCCGGGACAGGGAACACACGAGCAGTACTTC	.	TRBJ2-7	TRBV27	TRBD1
CASSTPGGGSNSPLHF	TGTGCCAGCAGTACCCCCGGTGGGGGCTCTAATTCACCCCTCCACTTT	.	TRBJ1-6	TRBV2	.
CASRTGDIGTQYF	TGTGCCAGCAGAACAGGGGACATCGGCACGCAGTATTTT	.	TRBJ2-3	TRBV2	TRBD1
CASSVVALLNTEAFF	TGTGCCAGCAGCGTAGTCGCACTATTGAACACTGAAGCTTTCTTT	.	TRBJ1-1	TRBV9	.
CASSYTLRVGGELFF	TGTGCCAGCAGCTACACCCTTCGGGTAGGCGGGGAGCTGTTTTTT	.	TRBJ2-2	TRBV7-2	.
CASSSQDRQDSYEQYF	TGTGCCAGCAGCTCCCAGGACAGACAAGACTCCTACGAGCAGTACTTC	.	TRBJ2-7	TRBV11-2	.
CASSFVRGKLFF	TGTGCCAGCAGCTTTGTGCGGGGAAAACTGTTTTTT	.	TRBJ1-4	TRBV7-2	.
CASSQDPRGARSDTQYF	TGTGCCAGCAGCCAAGATCCCAGGGGGGCCAGGTCGGATACGCAGTATTTT	.	TRBJ2-3	TRBV4-2	.
CASSQEILSGIGFETQYF	TGTGCCAGCAGCCAAGAAATCTTGAGCGGGATTGGCTTCGAGACCCAGTACTTC	.	TRBJ2-5	TRBV3-1/TRBV3-2	TRBD2
CASSSFGGPQYEQYF	TGTGCCAGCAGTTCCTTCGGGGGACCTCAGTACGAGCAGTACTTC	.	TRBJ2-7	TRBV28	.
CASILGRLVGADTQYF	TGTGCCAGCATTCTGGGGCGACTAGTGGGGGCAGATACGCAGTATTTT	.	TRBJ2-3	TRBV2	.
CASSPSDYSTGELFF	TGTGCCAGCAGCCCTTCAGACTATTCTACCGGGGAGCTGTTTTTT	.	TRBJ2-2	TRBV11-2	.
CASSRPGLASHEQYF	TGTGCCAGCAGCCGACCGGGACTAGCGAGCCACGAGCAGTACTTC	.	TRBJ2-7	TRBV11-2	TRBD2
CASSQDLPPGVYGYTF	TGTGCCAGCAGCCAAGATCTTCCCCCGGGGGTCTATGGCTACACCTTC	once	TRBJ1-2	TRBV4-2	.
CATEGGKTYEQYF	TGTGCCACCGAAGGAGGGAAAACATACGAGCAGTACTTC	.	TRBJ2-7	TRBV19	.
CASAEARGTETQYF	TGTGCCAGCGCCGAGGCCAGGGGAACGGAGACCCAGTACTTC	.	TRBJ2-5	TRBV27	.
CASSPGLAVEQYF	TGTGCCAGCAGCCCGGGACTAGCGGTCGAGCAGTACTTC	.	TRBJ2-7	TRBV7-6	TRBD2
CASTDRGSGTEAFF	TGTGCCAGCACCGACAGGGGGAGTGGGACTGAAGCTTTCTTT	few	TRBJ1-1	TRBV6-5	TRBD1
CASSQGTAASYEQYF	TGTGCCAGCAGCCAAGGGACAGCGGCCTCCTACGAGCAGTACTTC	.	TRBJ2-7	TRBV11-2	TRBD1
CASSQSWGQSLYGYTF	TGCGCCAGCAGCCAAAGCTGGGGACAGTCCCTCTATGGCTACACCTTC	.	TRBJ1-2	TRBV4-1	TRBD1
CASSPRGLAGGSGEQFF	TGTGCCAGCAGCCCGCGGGGACTAGCGGGGGGGAGTGGCGAGCAGTTCTTC	.	TRBJ2-1	TRBV7-3	TRBD2